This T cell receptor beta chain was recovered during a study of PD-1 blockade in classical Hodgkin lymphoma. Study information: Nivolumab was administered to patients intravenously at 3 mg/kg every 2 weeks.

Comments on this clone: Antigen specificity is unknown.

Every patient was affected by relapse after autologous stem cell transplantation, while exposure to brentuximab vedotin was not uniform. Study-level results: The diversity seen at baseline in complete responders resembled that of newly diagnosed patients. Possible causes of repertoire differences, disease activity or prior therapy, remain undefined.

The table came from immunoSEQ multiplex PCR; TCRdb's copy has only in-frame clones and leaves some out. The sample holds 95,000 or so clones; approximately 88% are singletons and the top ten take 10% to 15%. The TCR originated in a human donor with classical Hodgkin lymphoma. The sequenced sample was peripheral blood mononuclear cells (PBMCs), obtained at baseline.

As DNA, the CDR3 is TGTGCCAGCAGCTCGACAGGGGGCCTCGGAAACACCATATATTTT. Translated, it gives CASSSTGGLGNTIYF. This chain links TRBV7-2 with TRBJ1-3, with 10 bases aligning to TRBD1. Unmatched junction bases numbered 4, after V lost 4 bases and J lost 4 bases. The CDR3 sequence is 15 residues long. Germline loops: CDR1 SGHTA, CDR2 FQGNSA.